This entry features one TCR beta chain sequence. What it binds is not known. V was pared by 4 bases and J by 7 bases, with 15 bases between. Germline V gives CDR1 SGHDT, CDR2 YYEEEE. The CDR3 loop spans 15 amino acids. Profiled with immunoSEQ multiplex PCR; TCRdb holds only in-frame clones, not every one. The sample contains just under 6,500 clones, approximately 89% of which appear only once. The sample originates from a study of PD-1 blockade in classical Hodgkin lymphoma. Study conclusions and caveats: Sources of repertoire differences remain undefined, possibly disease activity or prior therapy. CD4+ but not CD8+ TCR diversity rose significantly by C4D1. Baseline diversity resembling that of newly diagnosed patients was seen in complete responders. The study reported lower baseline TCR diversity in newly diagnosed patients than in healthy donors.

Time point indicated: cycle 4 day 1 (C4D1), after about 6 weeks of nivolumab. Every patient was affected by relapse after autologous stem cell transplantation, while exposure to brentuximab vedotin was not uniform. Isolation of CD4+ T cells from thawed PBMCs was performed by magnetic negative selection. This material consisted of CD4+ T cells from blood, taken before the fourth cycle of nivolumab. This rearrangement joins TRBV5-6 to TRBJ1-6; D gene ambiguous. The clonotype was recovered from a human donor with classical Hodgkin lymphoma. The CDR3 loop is CASSPRRAINSPLHF. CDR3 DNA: TGTGCCAGCAGCCCAAGGAGGGCCATAAATTCACCCCTCCACTTT.